The entry below describes one T cell receptor (beta chain). Its cognate antigen is unknown. Looked up from germline, CDR1 is MNHNS and CDR2 is SASEGT. The V end lost 9 bases, the J end lost 5 bases, and 16 bases lay between the germline ends. The CDR3 length is 13 residues. Breast cancer patients provided tissue from their axillary draining lymph nodes. TCRdb re-called the multiplex PCR reads through MiXCR, storing one row per CDR3 protein. This sample has 130,000 or so distinct CDR3 sequences, with roughly 33% found just once. The sample is drawn from a study of breast tumors, draining lymph nodes, adjacent tissues. Points from the study as a whole: Most tumor T cells seemingly derive from lymph node, then expand in tumor. Luminal-like breast cancer showed significantly higher tumor–nontumor repertoire similarity than basal-like. Compared with lymph nodes, tumors were less diverse; compared with nontumor tissue, more. The lymph node origin of tumor T cells was framed as consistent with a hypothesis, not demonstrated.

The sequence derives from a female donor with breast cancer. Some clones in this sample may be carry-over from other donors' samples. Input material: axillary lymph node tissue. The V call is TRBV6-1, the J call TRBJ1-1; D is perhaps TRBD1 (5 bases). The CDR3: CASFGGIWTEAFF. CDR3 DNA sequence: TGTGCCAGTTTTGGGGGGATATGGACTGAAGCTTTCTTT.